These T cell receptor beta chains were read from a single sample in a study of post-analysis software for immune sequencing data. TCRdb reanalysed the PCR reads using MiXCR and keeps one entry per CDR3 protein. Among 750,000 to 950,000 distinct CDR3 sequences listed, approximately 53% were seen once. The sequenced sample consisted of blood. These receptor sequences come from a girl aged 5 to 17 with multiple sclerosis. The conserved cysteine and the conserved F or W are not part of the CDR3 here. The order of the fields is J gene, clone size, V gene, CDR3 protein. Some rows mark clone size as missing; the rest say once, few, many or name a class of expanded clone.

-,-,TRBV12-3/TRBV12-4,ASSEASGGAGETQY
TRBJ1-2,-,TRBV9,ASSAGTPVFGYT
TRBJ2-7,-,TRBV7-3,ASSTAPGQEQY
TRBJ2-4,few,TRBV20-1,SATDRTGVNIQY
TRBJ1-2,-,TRBV12-3/TRBV12-4,ASSPRAGGYT
TRBJ2-1,-,TRBV5-6,ASSFLARDTYNEQF
TRBJ2-5,-,TRBV20-1,SARGRGDPQETQY
TRBJ2-7,once,TRBV3-1,ASSQPLGVSYEQY
TRBJ2-3,few,TRBV7-3,ASSTLGAPRDTQY
TRBJ2-7,-,TRBV13,ASRFSGSSYEQY
TRBJ2-1,few,TRBV7-9,ASSFISGTVYNEQF